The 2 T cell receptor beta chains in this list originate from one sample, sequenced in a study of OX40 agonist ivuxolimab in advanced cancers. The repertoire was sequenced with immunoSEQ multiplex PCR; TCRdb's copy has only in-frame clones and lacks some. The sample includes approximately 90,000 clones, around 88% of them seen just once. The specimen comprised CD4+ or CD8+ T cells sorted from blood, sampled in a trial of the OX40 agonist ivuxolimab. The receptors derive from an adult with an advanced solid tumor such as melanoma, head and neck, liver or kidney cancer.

In DNA form, the CDR3 reads TGTGCCAGCAGCCTAACTAGCGGGGGATTCTACGAGCAGTACTTC. Translating gives CASSLTSGGFYEQYF. The chain joins TRBV14 to TRBJ2-7; 11 bases line up with TRBD2. V shed 4 bases, J shed 3 bases, and the junction held 5 bases outside the gene matches. CDR3 size: 15 residues. CDR1 SGHDN and CDR2 FVKESK come from the germline V gene.

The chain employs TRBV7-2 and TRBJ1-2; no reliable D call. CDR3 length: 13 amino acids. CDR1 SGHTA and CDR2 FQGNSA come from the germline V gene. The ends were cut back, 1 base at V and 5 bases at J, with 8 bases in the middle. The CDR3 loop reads CASSLGPPYGYTF. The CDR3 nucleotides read TGTGCCAGCAGCTTAGGACCTCCATATGGCTACACCTTC.